This entry lists 16 T cell receptor beta chains sequenced from one sample in a study of T cell repertoires in cytomegalovirus infection. MiXCR was run by TCRdb on the reads, yielding one entry per CDR3 protein. This table holds roughly 300,000 distinct CDR3 sequences, more than 20% found once. The specimen sequenced was PBMCs. Receptors originate from a human donor in good health (CMV status not recorded). Some clones in this sample may be carry-over from other donors' samples.

The chain is built from TRBV5-1 and TRBJ1-1; D is uncertain. Trimming removed 7 bases from V and 5 bases from J, with 21 bases in between. The CDR3 sequence is 15 residues long. Germline CDR1 and CDR2: SGHRS and YFSETQ. The CDR3 reads CASAPLEGRRTEAFF. DNA for the CDR3: TGCGCCAGCGCCCCGTTAGAGGGTAGGAGAACTGAAGCTTTCTTT.

The rearrangement links TRBV19 to TRBJ2-1, with 13 positions matching TRBD2. Germline loops: CDR1 LNHDA, CDR2 SQIVND (reference sequence). CDR3 length: 15 amino acids. Losses at the gene ends were 3 bases for V and 5 bases for J; bases not matched to a gene: 1. In nucleotides, the CDR3 is TGTGCCAGTAGTATGGGACTAGCGGGGAACAATGAGCAGTTCTTC. Protein: CASSMGLAGNNEQFF.

In this sample, this clonotype turned up a few times. This chain joins TRBV19 and TRBJ2-1; 8 bases match TRBD2. Germline-derived CDR1 and CDR2 are LNHDA and SQIVND (reference sequence). The CDR3 covers 16 residues. Trimming removed 0 bases from V and 2 bases from J; junction bases left unmatched: 3. CDR3 coding DNA: TGTGCCAGTAGTATAGAGCGGACTAGCACCTACAATGAGCAGTTCTTC. Protein sequence: CASSIERTSTYNEQFF.

The chain is built from TRBV7-6 and TRBJ2-5; 9 bases map to TRBD1. With 0 bases clipped from V and 2 bases from J, the junction kept 13 bases outside the gene matches. The CDR3 has 19 residues. CDR1 is SGHVS, CDR2 FNYEAQ, per germline. CDR3 DNA sequence: TGTGCCAGCAGCTTAGCAGGGACAGGGTCGTTGGCGGCACAAGAGACCCAGTACTTC. Residues: CASSLAGTGSLAAQETQYF.

The chain has TRBV7-3 and TRBJ1-4; D is undetermined. This CDR3 region has 14 residues. Germline V gene data show CDR1 as SGHTA and CDR2 as FQGTGA. Between the trimmed V and J ends, which lost 5 bases and 8 bases, there was a span of 15 bases. The CDR3 reads CASSPAGVGEKLFF. In nucleotides, the CDR3 is TGTGCCAGCAGCCCAGCCGGTGTCGGCGAAAAACTGTTTTTT.

This clonotype has at least ten counts. CDR3: CASSLEPAGGPVDTQYF. DNA for the CDR3: TGTGCCAGCAGCTTAGAACCAGCGGGAGGGCCTGTTGATACGCAGTATTTT. This chain links TRBV7-2 with TRBJ2-3; 10 bases are shared with TRBD2. V lost 1 base to trimming and J lost 6 bases; unmatched junction nucleotides: 10. This CDR3 has 17 amino acids. Germline loops: CDR1 SGHTA, CDR2 FQGNSA.

The rearrangement links TRBV29-1 to TRBJ1-5; D not resolved. This CDR3 is built from 12 residues. In germline, CDR1 is SQVTM, CDR2 ANQGSEA. Between the trimmed V and J ends, which lost 5 bases and 3 bases, there was a span of 8 bases. The CDR3 sequence: CSVSGDNQPQHF. The CDR3 DNA follows: TGCAGCGTTTCAGGAGACAATCAGCCCCAGCATTTT.

This clonotype has just a few counts. The V and J genes are TRBV24-1 and TRBJ1-4; D may be TRBD1 (5 bases). V lost 4 bases and J lost 0, with 11 bases in between. This CDR3 contains 16 residues. Per germline, CDR1 KGHDR and CDR2 SFDVKD. CDR3 nucleotide sequence: TGTGCCACCAGTGACTCGACAGCCGCAACTAATGAAAAACTGTTTTTT. Translation: CATSDSTAATNEKLFF.

This clonotype has at least ten counts. The V gene is TRBV7-2, the J gene TRBJ1-1; the D gene is possibly TRBD1 (6 bases). This CDR3 spans 16 amino acids. Germline CDR1 and CDR2: SGHTA and FQGNSA. The V end lost 3 bases, the J end lost 4 bases, and 18 bases lay between the germline ends. CDR3 nucleotide sequence: TGTGCCAGCAGCTTGGGAGTTACAGGGACTGTCACTGAAGCTTTCTTT. Residues: CASSLGVTGTVTEAFF.

This chain links TRBV7-9 with TRBJ1-4, with D possibly being TRBD1 (5 bases). V was cut by 5 bases and J by 3 bases, with 13 bases left in between. Germline CDR1 reads SEHNR; CDR2 reads FQNEAQ (reference sequence). The CDR3 covers 15 residues. In nucleotides, the CDR3 is TGTGCCAGCAGCCCAAGGGGACCTGCTAATGAAAAACTGTTTTTT. This sequence encodes CASSPRGPANEKLFF.

The table lists this clonotype with a few counts. The gene calls are TRBV10-3 and TRBJ2-1; D remains ambiguous. Germline V CDR1 and CDR2: ENHRY, SYGVKD. The CDR3 has 16 residues. Trimming shortened V by 0 bases and J by 5 bases, and 14 bases separated the two germline ends. The chain's CDR3 is CAISESGFTGNNEQFF. The CDR3 region has the DNA TGTGCCATCAGTGAGTCTGGCTTTACCGGAAACAATGAGCAGTTCTTC.

There are many counts of this clonotype. The chain joins TRBV20-1 to TRBJ2-6; possible D gene TRBD2, 6 bases. CDR3 length: 17 amino acids. CDR1 and CDR2 from the germline V gene are DFQATT and SNEGSKA (reference sequence). V was pared by 1 base and J by 4 bases, with 17 bases between. The CDR3 DNA follows: TGCAGTGCTAGAGGAAGCGGGTCCCACGGGGGGGCCAACGTCCTGACTTTC. It is translated as CSARGSGSHGGANVLTF.

This clonotype was counted at least ten times. The rearrangement joins TRBV7-2 to TRBJ2-1; TRBD2 aligns across 11 bases. Germline assignment: CDR1 SGHTA and CDR2 FQGNSA. The CDR3 covers 17 residues. V shed 4 bases and J 2 bases; nucleotides not matched to a gene: 7. Here the CDR3 reads CASSSLGLADAYNEQFF. The CDR3 coding sequence is TGTGCCAGCAGCTCCTTGGGACTAGCGGACGCCTACAATGAGCAGTTCTTC.

The genes are TRBV28 and TRBJ2-1, with 13 bases lining up with TRBD2. Germline values: CDR1 MDHEN, CDR2 SYDVKM. V lost 5 bases to trimming and J lost 2 bases; unmatched junction nucleotides: 9. CDR3 length: 18 residues. For the CDR3, the DNA is TGTGCCAGCAGTACCCCGGGACTAGCGGGAAATCCCTACAATGAGCAGTTCTTC. Protein: CASSTPGLAGNPYNEQFF.

V is TRBV5-6 and J is TRBJ2-7; D remains ambiguous. Germline CDR1 reads SGHDT; CDR2 reads YYEEEE. The CDR3 contains 15 residues. V lost 0 bases, J lost 1 base, and 11 bases lay in between. CDR3 sequence reads: CASSLVDRASYEQYF. The CDR3 nucleotides are TGTGCCAGCAGCTTGGTTGATAGGGCTTCCTACGAGCAGTACTTC.

This clonotype came up a few times. V usage is TRBV19 and J usage is TRBJ1-1; D may be TRBD1 (6 bases). Trimming shortened V by 10 bases and J by 1 base, and 16 bases separated the two germline ends. The CDR3 is 14 residues long. Germline lookup yields CDR1 LNHDA and CDR2 SQIVND (reference sequence). CDR3: CATRDGQWNTEAFF. CDR3 DNA: TGTGCCACCAGGGACGGACAGTGGAACACTGAAGCTTTCTTT.